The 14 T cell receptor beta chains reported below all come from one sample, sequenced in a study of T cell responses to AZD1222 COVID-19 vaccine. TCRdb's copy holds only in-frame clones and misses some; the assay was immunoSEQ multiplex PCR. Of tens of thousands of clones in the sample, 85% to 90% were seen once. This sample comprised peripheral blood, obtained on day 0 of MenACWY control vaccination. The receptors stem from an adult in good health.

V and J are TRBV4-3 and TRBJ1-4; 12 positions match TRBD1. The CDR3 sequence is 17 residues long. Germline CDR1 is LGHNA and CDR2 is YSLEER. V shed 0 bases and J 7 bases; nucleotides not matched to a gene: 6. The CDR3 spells CASSQEGTGGVSEKLFF. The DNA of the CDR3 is TGCGCCAGCAGCCAAGAGGGGACAGGGGGCGTCAGTGAAAAACTGTTTTTT.

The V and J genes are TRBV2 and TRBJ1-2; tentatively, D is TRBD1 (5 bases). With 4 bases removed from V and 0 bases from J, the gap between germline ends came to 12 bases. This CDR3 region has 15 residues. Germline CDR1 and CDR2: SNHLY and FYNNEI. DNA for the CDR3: TGTGCCAGCAGTGGAGTACAGGAGGCTAACTATGGCTACACCTTC. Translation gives CASSGVQEANYGYTF.

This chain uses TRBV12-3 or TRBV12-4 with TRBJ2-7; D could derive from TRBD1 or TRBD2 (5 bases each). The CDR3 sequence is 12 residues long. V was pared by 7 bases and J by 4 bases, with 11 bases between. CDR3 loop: CASTLEGYEQYF. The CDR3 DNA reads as TGTGCCAGCACCCTCGAGGGGTACGAGCAGTACTTC.

The CDR3 sequence is CSLLSSYEQYF. The CDR3, as DNA: TGCAGTTTGTTGAGCTCCTACGAGCAGTACTTC. This chain connects TRBV20-1 to TRBJ2-7; no firm D call. The CDR3 has 11 amino acids. The V end was cut by 8 bases, the J end by 0 bases, with 8 bases between. The germline V gene has CDR1 DFQATT and CDR2 SNEGSKA (reference sequence).

The CDR3 DNA is TGTGCCAGAAGCTCGTGTTCAAGGTACGAGCAGTACTTC. Its translation: CARSSCSRYEQYF. The chain links TRBV5-3 to TRBJ2-7; D is unclear. TRBV5-3 is placed among ORFs of uncertain function. Trimming removed 3 bases from V and 4 bases from J, with 11 bases in between. The CDR3 totals 13 residues.

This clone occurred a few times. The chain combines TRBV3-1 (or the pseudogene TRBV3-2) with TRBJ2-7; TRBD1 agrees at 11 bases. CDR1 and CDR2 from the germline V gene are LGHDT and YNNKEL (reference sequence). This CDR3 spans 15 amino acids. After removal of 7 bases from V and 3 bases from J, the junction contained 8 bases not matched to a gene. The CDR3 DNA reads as TGTGCCAGCACCCTACGGGGGACAGGGGGCTACGAGCAGTACTTC. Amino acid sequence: CASTLRGTGGYEQYF.

The CDR3 loop reads CASSLVTARATDTQYF. The CDR3 region has the DNA TGCGCCAGCAGCTTGGTGACTGCCAGAGCCACAGATACGCAGTATTTT. V gene TRBV5-1 combines with J gene TRBJ2-3; no definite D call. In germline, CDR1 is SGHRS, CDR2 YFSETQ. The ends were cut back, 0 bases at V and 2 bases at J, with 13 bases in the middle. The CDR3 is 16 amino acids.

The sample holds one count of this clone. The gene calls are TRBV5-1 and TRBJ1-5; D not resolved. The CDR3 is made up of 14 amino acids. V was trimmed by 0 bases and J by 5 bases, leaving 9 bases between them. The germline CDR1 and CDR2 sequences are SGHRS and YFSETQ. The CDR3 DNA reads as TGCGCCAGCAGCTTGGACAGTTCTGATCAGCCCCAGCATTTT. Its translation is CASSLDSSDQPQHF.

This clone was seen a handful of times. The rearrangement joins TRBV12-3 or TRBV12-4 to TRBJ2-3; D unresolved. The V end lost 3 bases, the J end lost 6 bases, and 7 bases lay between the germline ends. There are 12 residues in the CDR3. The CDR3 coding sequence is TGTGCCAGCAGTTTTACACGGGATACGCAGTATTTT. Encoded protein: CASSFTRDTQYF.

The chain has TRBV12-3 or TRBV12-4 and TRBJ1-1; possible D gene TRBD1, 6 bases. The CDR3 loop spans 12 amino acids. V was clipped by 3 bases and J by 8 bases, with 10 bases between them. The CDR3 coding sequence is TGTGCCAGCAGTTTCGGACAGCCCGAAGCTTTCTTT. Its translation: CASSFGQPEAFF.

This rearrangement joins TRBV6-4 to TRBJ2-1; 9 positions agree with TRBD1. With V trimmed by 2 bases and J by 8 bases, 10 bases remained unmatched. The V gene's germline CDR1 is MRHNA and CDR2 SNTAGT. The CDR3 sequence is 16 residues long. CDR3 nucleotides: TGTGCCAGCAGTGACGGGACAGGGCCTTTTGCCTATGAGCAGTTCTTC. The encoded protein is CASSDGTGPFAYEQFF.

This CDR3 is CASSTGTGAYEQYF. The CDR3 DNA reads as TGTGCCAGCAGTACCGGGACAGGGGCCTACGAGCAGTACTTC. The chain carries TRBV28 and TRBJ2-7; the match to TRBD1 covers 10 bases. The germline CDR1 and CDR2 sequences are MDHEN and SYDVKM. Germline trimming cut 5 bases from V and 2 bases from J; bases unmatched to any gene: 3. The CDR3 has 14 residues.

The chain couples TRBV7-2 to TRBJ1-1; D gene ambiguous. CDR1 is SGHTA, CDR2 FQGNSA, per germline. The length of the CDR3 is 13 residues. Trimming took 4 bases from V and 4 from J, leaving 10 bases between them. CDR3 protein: CASSSPWSTEAFF. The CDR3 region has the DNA TGTGCCAGCAGCTCCCCGTGGTCCACTGAAGCTTTCTTT.

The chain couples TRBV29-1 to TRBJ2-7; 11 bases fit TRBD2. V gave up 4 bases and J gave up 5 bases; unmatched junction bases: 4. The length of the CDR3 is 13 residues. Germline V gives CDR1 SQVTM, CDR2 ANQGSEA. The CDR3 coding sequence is TGCAGCGTTGCAACTAGCGGGGGACACGAGCAGTACTTC. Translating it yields CSVATSGGHEQYF.